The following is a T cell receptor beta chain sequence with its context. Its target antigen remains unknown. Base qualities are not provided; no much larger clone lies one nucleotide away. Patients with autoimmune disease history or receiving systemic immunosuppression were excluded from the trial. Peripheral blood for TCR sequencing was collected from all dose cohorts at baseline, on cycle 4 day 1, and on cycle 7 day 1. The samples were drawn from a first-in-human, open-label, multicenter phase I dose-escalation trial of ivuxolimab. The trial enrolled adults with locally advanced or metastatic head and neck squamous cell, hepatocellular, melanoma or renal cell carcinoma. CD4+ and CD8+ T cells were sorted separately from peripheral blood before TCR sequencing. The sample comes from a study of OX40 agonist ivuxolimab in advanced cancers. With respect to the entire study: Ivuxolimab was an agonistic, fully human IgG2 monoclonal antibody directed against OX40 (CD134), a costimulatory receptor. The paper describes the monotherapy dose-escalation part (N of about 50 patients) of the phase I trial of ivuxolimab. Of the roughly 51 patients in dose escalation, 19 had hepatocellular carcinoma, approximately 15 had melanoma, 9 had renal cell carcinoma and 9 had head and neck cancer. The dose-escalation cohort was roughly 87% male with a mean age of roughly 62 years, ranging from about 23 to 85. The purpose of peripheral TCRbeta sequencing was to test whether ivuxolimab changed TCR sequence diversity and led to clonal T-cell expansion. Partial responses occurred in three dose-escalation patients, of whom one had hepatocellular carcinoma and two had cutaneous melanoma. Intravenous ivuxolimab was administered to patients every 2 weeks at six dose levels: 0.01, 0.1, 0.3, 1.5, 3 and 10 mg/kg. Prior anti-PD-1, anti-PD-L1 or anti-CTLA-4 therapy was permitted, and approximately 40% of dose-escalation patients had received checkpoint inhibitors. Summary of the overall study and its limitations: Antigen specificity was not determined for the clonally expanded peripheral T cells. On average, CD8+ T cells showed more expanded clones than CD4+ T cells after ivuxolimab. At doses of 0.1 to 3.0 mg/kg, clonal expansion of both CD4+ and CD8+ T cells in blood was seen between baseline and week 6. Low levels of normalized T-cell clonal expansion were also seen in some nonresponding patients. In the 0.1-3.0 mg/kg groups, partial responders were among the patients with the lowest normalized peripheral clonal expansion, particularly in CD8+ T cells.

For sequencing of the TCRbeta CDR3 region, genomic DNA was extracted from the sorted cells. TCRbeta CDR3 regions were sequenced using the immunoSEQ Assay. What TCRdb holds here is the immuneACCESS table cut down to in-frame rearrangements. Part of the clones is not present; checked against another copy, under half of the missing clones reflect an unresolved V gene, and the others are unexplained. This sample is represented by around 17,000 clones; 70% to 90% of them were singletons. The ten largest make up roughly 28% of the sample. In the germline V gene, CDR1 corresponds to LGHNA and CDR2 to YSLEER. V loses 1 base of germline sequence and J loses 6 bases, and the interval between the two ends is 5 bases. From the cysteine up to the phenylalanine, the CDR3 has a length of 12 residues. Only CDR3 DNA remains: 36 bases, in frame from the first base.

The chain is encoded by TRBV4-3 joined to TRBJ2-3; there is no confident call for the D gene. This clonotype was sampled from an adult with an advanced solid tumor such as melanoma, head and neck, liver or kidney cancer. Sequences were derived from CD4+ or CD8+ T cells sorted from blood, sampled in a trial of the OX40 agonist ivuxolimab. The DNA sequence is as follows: TGCGCCAGCAGCCAAGTGCCCGATACGCAGTATTTT. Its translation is CASSQVPDTQYF.